Below, 20 T cell receptor beta chains from the same sample are listed, as sequenced in a study of shared clonotypes between healthy human individuals. Some clones are missing from TCRdb's copy, which holds only in-frame ones; the method was immunoSEQ multiplex PCR. The sample holds 2.5 million or so clones; over 85% are singletons and the top ten take roughly 0.14%. Material for sequencing was naive CD4+ T cells sorted from blood. Regarding subset: CD45RA+ positively selected. The receptors here all came from a man younger than 30 in good health.

The chain has TRBV6-6 and TRBJ2-3; a possible D gene is TRBD1 (5 bases). Per the germline V gene, CDR1 is MNHNY and CDR2 is SVGAGI (reference sequence). The length of the CDR3 is 15 residues. The V gene lost 0 bases and the J gene lost 4 bases, with 11 bases spanning the gap. CDR3 sequence (DNA): TGTGCCAGCAGTTACTCTGTCACAGGCGCAGATACGCAGTATTTT. This encodes CASSYSVTGADTQYF.

The CDR3 nucleotides are TGTGCCAGCAGTTACACAGGGAAGAATTCACCCCTCCACTTT. Protein: CASSYTGKNSPLHF. V gene TRBV6-6 combines with J gene TRBJ1-6, with D perhaps TRBD1 (6 bases). The CDR3 consists of 14 residues. The V and J ends lost 2 bases and 7 bases respectively, with 9 bases between them. The germline gives CDR1 MNHNY, CDR2 SVGAGI (reference sequence).

This clone was detected a few times. Different DNA sequences within this sample yield the same CDR3. This chain connects TRBV30 to TRBJ1-5; D not certain. CDR3 length: 13 residues. Germline V gives CDR1 GTSNPN, CDR2 SVGIG (reference sequence). Between the trimmed V and J ends, which lost 3 bases and 5 bases, there was a span of 11 bases. Here the CDR3 reads CAWSPGSYQPQHF. The CDR3 DNA follows: TGTGCCTGGAGCCCCGGATCCTATCAGCCCCAGCATTTT.

In this sample, this clone turned up a few times. V usage is TRBV6-5 and J usage is TRBJ1-6; D gene ambiguous. V shed 9 bases and J shed 2 bases, with 14 bases lying between them. This CDR3 comprises 15 residues. The V gene's germline CDR1 is MNHEY and CDR2 SVGAGI. CDR3 bases: TGTGCCAGTGGGTGGGCAACCCCCTATAATTCACCCCTCCACTTT. This sequence encodes CASGWATPYNSPLHF.

Only one count was recorded for this clone. V is TRBV21-1 and J is TRBJ1-2. TRBV21-1 is an annotated pseudogene. The CDR3 is 12 residues long. The DNA of the CDR3 is TGTGCCAGCACCGCGCTCGACTATGGCTACACCTTC. Residues: CASTALDYGYTF.

The rearrangement joins TRBV10-1 to TRBJ2-7; D gene unclear. Looked up from germline, CDR1 is WNHNN and CDR2 is SYGVQD (reference sequence). V dropped 2 bases and J dropped 3 bases, with 11 bases sitting between them. The CDR3 has 14 amino acids. The CDR3 loop reads CASSEASTIYEQYF. CDR3 in DNA: TGCGCCAGCAGTGAGGCCAGTACCATCTACGAGCAGTACTTC.

The chain links TRBV9 to TRBJ1-6; D perhaps matches TRBD1 (5 bases). Trimming shortened V by 4 bases and J by 7 bases, and 18 bases separated the two germline ends. CDR1 is SGDLS and CDR2 is YYNGEE in the germline V gene. The CDR3 is 16 residues long. CDR3 sequence (DNA): TGTGCCAGCAGCCCCGACAGCCTTAACGTGAATTCACCCCTCCACTTT. Amino acid sequence: CASSPDSLNVNSPLHF.

This clone appeared a single time. A junction end diverges from the germline sequence, so it may reflect a read error. The rearrangement links TRBV4-3 to TRBJ2-1; no clear D. CDR1 is LGHNA, CDR2 YSLEER, per germline. This CDR3 spans 16 amino acids. CDR3 region: CASSEDTGRDSAEQFF. CDR3 DNA sequence: TGCGCCAGCAGCGAAGATACGGGCCGAGACTCGGCTGAGCAGTTCTTC.

The chain couples TRBV5-1 to TRBJ2-3, with 9 nucleotides matching TRBD2. CDR1 SGHRS and CDR2 YFSETQ come from the germline V gene. V lost 0 bases to trimming and J lost 5 bases; unmatched junction nucleotides: 7. This CDR3 region has 16 residues. The CDR3 region is CASSLAPSGVGDTQYF. The CDR3 nucleotides read TGCGCCAGCAGCTTGGCCCCTAGCGGGGTCGGAGATACGCAGTATTTT.

This chain uses TRBV7-2 with TRBJ2-1, with a tentative D call TRBD2 (6 bases). Trimming left V 3 bases short and J 5 bases short, with 14 bases between. The CDR3 is 15 amino acids. Germline-derived CDR1 and CDR2 are SGHTA and FQGNSA. CDR3 residues: CASSFVSGLNNEQFF. The CDR3 nucleotides are TGTGCCAGCAGCTTCGTTTCGGGACTCAACAATGAGCAGTTCTTC.

The rearrangement uses TRBV30 and TRBJ2-6; unclear D gene. The germline V gene encodes CDR1 GTSNPN and CDR2 SVGIG (reference sequence). V gave up 8 bases and J gave up 0 bases, with 5 bases separating them. This CDR3 spans 12 amino acids. The CDR3 region is CAVTSGANVLTF. CDR3 DNA: TGTGCCGTAACCTCTGGGGCCAACGTCCTGACTTTC.

The chain recombines TRBV25-1 with TRBJ1-4; unclear D gene. The CDR3 extends over 12 amino acids. V was trimmed by 3 bases and J by 4 bases, leaving 3 bases between them. The germline gives CDR1 MGHDK, CDR2 SYGVNS. This CDR3 reads CASSDINEKLFF. In nucleotides, the CDR3 is TGTGCCAGCAGTGACATTAATGAAAAACTGTTTTTT.

This chain joins TRBV19 and TRBJ1-5; maybe TRBD1 (5 bases). Trimming removed 7 bases at V and 4 bases at J, with 14 bases between. The CDR3 contains 14 residues. From germline, CDR1 is LNHDA and CDR2 SQIVND (reference sequence). The CDR3 spells CASTLGTSNQPQHF. The CDR3 nucleotides read TGTGCCAGTACCCTTGGGACCTCTAATCAGCCCCAGCATTTT.

This clone occurred once. The rearrangement joins TRBV5-4 to TRBJ2-1; TRBD2 might be the D (7 bases). The germline CDR1 and CDR2 sequences are SGHNT and YYREEE (reference sequence). There are 16 residues in the CDR3. The V and J ends lost 4 bases and 3 bases respectively, with 17 bases between them. The CDR3 region has the DNA TGTGCCAGCAGCCTCAAAGGCGGGGGCGGCTACAATGAGCAGTTCTTC. Translated: CASSLKGGGGYNEQFF. Drawing the rest from reference TRBV5-4 and TRBJ2-1, the complete variable domain is ETGVTQSPTHLIKTRGQQVTLRCSSQSGHNTVSWYQQALGQGPQFIFQYYREEENGRGNFPPRFSGLQFPNYSSELNVNALELDDSALYLCASSLKGGGGYNEQFFGPGTRLTVL.

As to this clone: Other DNA sequences of this sample code for an identical CDR3. V is TRBV5-6 and J is TRBJ2-2; D might be TRBD2 (5 bases). Between the trimmed V and J ends, which lost 0 bases and 5 bases, there was a span of 8 bases. The CDR3 runs 14 residues. Germline CDR1 and CDR2: SGHDT and YYEEEE. CDR3 sequence reads: CASSLASGTGELFF. CDR3 DNA sequence: TGTGCCAGCAGCTTGGCCTCGGGGACCGGGGAGCTGTTTTTT.

The CDR3 loop is CASSLGPEQGVSNTEAFF. CDR3 bases: TGTGCCAGCAGTTTAGGTCCGGAACAGGGGGTTAGTAACACTGAAGCTTTCTTT. The rearrangement joins TRBV27 to TRBJ1-1; TRBD1 aligns across 8 bases. Germline lookup yields CDR1 MNHEY and CDR2 SMNVEV (reference sequence). The CDR3 is 18 amino acids. V lost 2 bases, J lost 2 bases, and 13 bases stayed unmatched.

The CDR3 sequence: CAISETNMDLRERTDTQYF. The CDR3 coding sequence is TGTGCCATCAGTGAGACGAATATGGACTTGCGGGAGAGGACAGATACGCAGTATTTT. This rearrangement joins TRBV10-3 to TRBJ2-3; 7 bases align to TRBD2. Germline V gene data show CDR1 as ENHRY and CDR2 as SYGVKD. J gave up 3 bases and V 2 bases, and 17 bases lay outside the gene matches. This CDR3 comprises 19 residues.

Remarks on this clone: A junction end diverges from the germline sequence, so it may reflect a read error. The V call is TRBV10-3, the J call TRBJ1-2; maybe TRBD1 (6 bases). The CDR3 consists of 14 residues. Germline V gives CDR1 ENHRY, CDR2 SYGVKD. As DNA, the CDR3 is TGTGCCATCGGTGACCCGAGCAGGGGAGGTGGCTACACCTTC. As protein: CAIGDPSRGGGYTF.

The CDR3: CASSNPREASNQPQHF. The CDR3 DNA follows: TGTGCCAGTAGTAACCCCAGGGAAGCGAGCAATCAGCCCCAGCATTTT. The V and J genes are TRBV19 and TRBJ1-5; D might be TRBD1 (5 bases). Germline V gene lookup returns CDR1 LNHDA and CDR2 SQIVND (reference sequence). V dropped 4 bases and J dropped 1 base, with 14 bases sitting between them. There are 16 residues in the CDR3.

The rearrangement joins TRBV7-8 to TRBJ2-2; D ambiguous. Between the trimmed V and J ends, which lost 1 base and 5 bases, there was a span of 11 bases. The CDR3 contains 15 residues. The germline gives CDR1 SGHVS, CDR2 FQNEAQ. CDR3 region: CASSLVGLKTGELFF. CDR3 bases: TGTGCCAGCAGCTTAGTCGGGCTTAAGACCGGGGAGCTGTTTTTT.